These 10 T cell receptor beta chains were all obtained from the same sample, sequenced in a study of cytomegalovirus exposure and HLA in healthy donors. The PCR made use of 60 Vbeta and 13 Jbeta primers. TCRdb's copy holds only in-frame clones and misses some; the assay was immunoSEQ multiplex PCR. The profile shows about 94,000 clones, around 80% of them singletons. The sample was PBMCs. The receptors here all came from a woman in her sixties in good health and CMV-seronegative.

The rearrangement uses TRBV14 and TRBJ2-3; D is unclear. CDR3 length equals 17 residues. Deletions cut 2 bases from V and 0 bases from J, with 15 bases between. Germline CDR1 and CDR2: SGHDN and FVKESK. This CDR3 is CASSQTMVATSTDTQYF. For the CDR3, the DNA is TGTGCCAGCAGCCAAACAATGGTTGCCACCAGCACAGATACGCAGTATTTT. Looking up the rest from reference TRBV14 and TRBJ2-3 gives the full variable domain: EAGVTQFPSHSVIEKGQTVTLRCDPISGHDNLYWYRRVMGKEIKFLLHFVKESKQDESGMPNNRFLAERTGGTYSTLKVQPAELEDSGVYFCASSQTMVATSTDTQYFGPGTRLTVL.

V gene TRBV5-1 combines with J gene TRBJ2-5; perhaps TRBD1 as D (5 bases). CDR1 SGHRS and CDR2 YFSETQ come from the germline V gene. V dropped 4 bases and J dropped 3 bases, with 7 bases sitting between them. This CDR3 region has 12 residues. DNA of the CDR3: TGCGCCAGCAGCCAAGGGGAAGAGACCCAGTACTTC. This encodes CASSQGEETQYF.

V is TRBV6-1 and J is TRBJ2-1, with TRBD1 matching 11 bases. V lost 8 bases, J lost 6 bases, and 6 bases stayed unmatched. The CDR3 extends over 14 amino acids. The V gene's germline CDR1 is MNHNS and CDR2 SASEGT. In nucleotides, the CDR3 is TGTGCCAGCGACCGGGACAGGGGGATCAATGAGCAGTTCTTC. Its translation: CASDRDRGINEQFF.

The chain couples TRBV7-9 to TRBJ2-1; 8 nucleotides agree with TRBD1. Germline V lookup: CDR1 SEHNR, CDR2 FQNEAQ (reference sequence). V shed 1 base and J 6 bases; nucleotides not matched to a gene: 5. The CDR3 runs 15 residues. In DNA, the CDR3 is TGTGCCAGCAGCTTAGGGACCGACAGGGGCAATGAGCAGTTCTTC. This gives the protein CASSLGTDRGNEQFF.

This chain joins TRBV29-1 and TRBJ2-1, with 8 bases lining up with TRBD1. Germline CDR1 and CDR2: SQVTM and ANQGSEA. V lost 8 bases and J lost 8; bases outside the gene matches: 14. This CDR3 spans 14 amino acids. The CDR3 spells CSFGGRTGSDEQFF. The CDR3 region has the DNA TGCAGCTTTGGGGGCCGGACAGGGTCCGATGAGCAGTTCTTC.

This chain joins TRBV15 and TRBJ1-2; tentative D call: TRBD1 (5 bases). The V end was cut by 0 bases, the J end by 6 bases, with 11 bases between. The germline gives CDR1 LNHNV, CDR2 YYDKDF (reference sequence). The CDR3 covers 14 residues. CDR3 loop: CATSRDPGAHGYTF. The CDR3 DNA sequence: TGTGCCACCAGCAGAGACCCTGGGGCCCATGGCTACACCTTC. Supplemented by reference TRBV15 and TRBJ1-2, the full variable domain reads DAMVIQNPRYQVTQFGKPVTLSCSQTLNHNVMYWYQQKSSQAPKLLFHYYDKDFNNEADTPDNFQSRRPNTSFCFLDIRSPGLGDTAMYLCATSRDPGAHGYTFGSGTRLTVV.

J is TRBJ2-1 and V is TRBV7-9, with D tentatively TRBD2 (5 bases). V lost 5 bases to trimming and J lost 7 bases, with 9 bases between them. Germline V gene lookup returns CDR1 SEHNR and CDR2 FQNEAQ (reference sequence). This CDR3 has 12 amino acids. As DNA, the CDR3 is TGTGCCAGCAGCCATAGCGCTAATGAGCAGTTCTTC. Protein product: CASSHSANEQFF.

The rearrangement uses TRBV27 and TRBJ1-2; TRBD1 matches 8 bases. The CDR3 consists of 13 residues. The germline CDR1 and CDR2 sequences are MNHEY and SMNVEV (reference sequence). Losses at the gene ends were 6 bases for V and 4 bases for J; bases not matched to a gene: 4. CDR3 coding DNA: TGTGCCAGCAGGGGGACAGGTAGCTATGGCTACACCTTC. It is translated as CASRGTGSYGYTF.

This sequence joins TRBV2 and TRBJ1-2; D is uncertain. V shed 8 bases and J shed 4 bases, with 14 bases lying between them. Per the germline V gene, CDR1 is SNHLY and CDR2 is FYNNEI. The CDR3 is 13 amino acids. CDR3 loop: CASAWEVGYGYTF. In nucleotides, the CDR3 is TGTGCCAGCGCTTGGGAGGTGGGCTATGGCTACACCTTC.

This chain connects TRBV11-2 to TRBJ2-7; perhaps TRBD2 as D (6 bases). This CDR3 is built from 14 residues. The V gene lost 5 bases and the J gene lost 2 bases, with 13 bases spanning the gap. CDR1 is SGHAT, CDR2 FQNNGV, per germline. In DNA, the CDR3 is TGTGCCAGCAGCGGCGGGGTATCAGCCTACGAGCAGTACTTC. It codes for CASSGGVSAYEQYF.